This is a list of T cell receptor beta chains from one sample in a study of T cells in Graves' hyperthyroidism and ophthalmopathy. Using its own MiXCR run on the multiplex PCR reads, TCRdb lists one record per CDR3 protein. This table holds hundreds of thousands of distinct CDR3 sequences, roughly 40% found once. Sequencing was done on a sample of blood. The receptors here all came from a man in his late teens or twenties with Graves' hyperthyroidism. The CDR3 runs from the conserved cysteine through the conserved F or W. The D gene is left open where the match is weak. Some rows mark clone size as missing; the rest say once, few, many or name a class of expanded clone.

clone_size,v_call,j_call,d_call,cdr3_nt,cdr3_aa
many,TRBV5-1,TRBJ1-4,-,TGCGCCAGCAGCTTCGGGACGGTTAATGAAAAACTGTTTTTT,CASSFGTVNEKLFF
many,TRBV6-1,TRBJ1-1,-,TGTGCCAGCAGTGAAGCGCTTCGGATCACTGAAGCTTTCTTT,CASSEALRITEAFF
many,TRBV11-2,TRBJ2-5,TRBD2,TGTGCCAGCAGCTTGGTTAGCGGGGCCGAGACCCAGTACTTC,CASSLVSGAETQYF
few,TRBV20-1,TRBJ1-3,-,TGCAGTGCTAAGCGACGGGACTTCTCTGGAAACACCATATATTTT,CSAKRRDFSGNTIYF
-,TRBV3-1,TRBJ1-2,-,TGTGCCAGCAGCCACATCGGGGATCCCTATGGCTACACCTTC,CASSHIGDPYGYTF
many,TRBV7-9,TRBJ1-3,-,TGTGCCAGCAGCTTAAAGGGGGACACCATATATTTT,CASSLKGDTIYF
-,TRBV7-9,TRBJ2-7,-,TGTGCCAGCAGCTTAGTTGGGGATGGCTCCTACGAGCAGTACTTC,CASSLVGDGSYEQYF
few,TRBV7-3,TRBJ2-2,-,TGTGCCAGCAGCTTAGGCGGGACCCGTGCCGGGGAGCTGTTTTTT,CASSLGGTRAGELFF
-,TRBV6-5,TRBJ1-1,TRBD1,TGTGCCAGCAGGGGCCGGACAGGGAACACTGAAGCTTTCTTT,CASRGRTGNTEAFF
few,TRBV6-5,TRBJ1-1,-,TGTGCCAGCAGTTTATACGCCAACACTGAAGCTTTCTTT,CASSLYANTEAFF
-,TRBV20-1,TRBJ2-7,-,TGCAGTGCCCGTCGGGGCCTCGTGGACGAGCAGTACTTC,CSARRGLVDEQYF
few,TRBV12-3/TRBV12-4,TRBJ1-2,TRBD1,TGTGCCAGCAGTCCAGGACAGGAGTTTGATGTTGGCTACACCTTC,CASSPGQEFDVGYTF
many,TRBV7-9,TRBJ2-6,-,TGTGCCAGCAGCTCGGCCGCTGGGGCCAACGTCCTGACTTTC,CASSSAAGANVLTF
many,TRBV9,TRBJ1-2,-,TGTGCCAGCAGCAAAGGACGGCCCGATGGCTACACCTTC,CASSKGRPDGYTF
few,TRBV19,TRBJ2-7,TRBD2,TGTGCCAGTAGTATCTTTCGGCCTAGCGGCACATACGAGCAGTACTTC,CASSIFRPSGTYEQYF
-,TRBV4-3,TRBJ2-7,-,TGCGCCAGCAGCCCGGAACTAGCAGCTTGGGAGCAGTACTTC,CASSPELAAWEQYF
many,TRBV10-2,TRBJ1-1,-,TGCGCCAGCAGCCGCGGGGCTGAAGCTTTCTTT,CASSRGAEAFF
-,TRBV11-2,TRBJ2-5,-,TGTGCCAGCAGCTCCCCGACACTTGGAAGAGAGACCCAGTACTTC,CASSSPTLGRETQYF
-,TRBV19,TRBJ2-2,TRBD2,TGTGCCAGTAGTATGATAAGCGGGAGAACCGGGGAGCTGTTTTTT,CASSMISGRTGELFF
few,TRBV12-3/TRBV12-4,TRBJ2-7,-,TGTGCCAGCAGTTTCGGGTTGCCGGACTACGAGCAGTACTTC,CASSFGLPDYEQYF
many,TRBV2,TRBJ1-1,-,TGTGCCAGCAGTGTACAGAGGACTGAAGCTTTCTTT,CASSVQRTEAFF
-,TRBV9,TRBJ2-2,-,TGTGCCAGCAGCGTAGCCGTAGGACCCTACACCGGGGAGCTGTTTTTT,CASSVAVGPYTGELFF
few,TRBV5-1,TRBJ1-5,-,TGCGCCAGCAGCTTGTCCCCGCAGGGAGGGAGTCAGCCCCAGCATTTT,CASSLSPQGGSQPQHF
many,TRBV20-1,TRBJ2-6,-,TGCAGTGCTAGTGGACCAGGGACGTCCTCCGTCCTGACTTTC,CSASGPGTSSVLTF
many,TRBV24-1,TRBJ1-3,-,TGTGCCACCAGTGTAGGACGGCTACCCATGAGAAACACCATATATTTT,CATSVGRLPMRNTIYF
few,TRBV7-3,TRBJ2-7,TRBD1,TGTGCCAGCAGCTTGGGGGACAGGGGGCCGATCTACGAGCAGTACTTC,CASSLGDRGPIYEQYF
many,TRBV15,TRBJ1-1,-,TGTGCCACCAGCAGAGCTCCGAACACTGAAGCTTTCTTT,CATSRAPNTEAFF
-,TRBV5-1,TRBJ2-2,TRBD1,TGCGCCAGCGAGGATACAGGGGGGAACACCGGGGAGCTGTTTTTT,CASEDTGGNTGELFF
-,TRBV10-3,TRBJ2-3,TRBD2,TGTGCCATCAGTGAGTCCGATCGGACTAGCGGGCGTAGAGATACGCAGTATTTT,CAISESDRTSGRRDTQYF
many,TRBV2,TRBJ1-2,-,TGTGCCAGCACCCCGCGGGTAGTCGAAGGGGGCTACACCTTC,CASTPRVVEGGYTF
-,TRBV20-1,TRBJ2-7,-,TGCAGTGCTCTGGGGCAATACGAGCAGTACTTC,CSALGQYEQYF
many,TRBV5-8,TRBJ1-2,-,TGTGCCAGCAGCTTGGGGACGGAGCATGGCTACACCTTC,CASSLGTEHGYTF
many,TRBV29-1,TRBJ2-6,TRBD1,TGCAGCGCATTAGGAGTGACAGGGGGGGACTCTGGGGCCAACGTCCTGACTTTC,CSALGVTGGDSGANVLTF
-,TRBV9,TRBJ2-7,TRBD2,TGTGCCAGCAGTGCTAGAGCGGGAGCCCACGAGCAGTACTTC,CASSARAGAHEQYF
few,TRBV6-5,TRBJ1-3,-,TGTGCCAGCAGTTACGCAGAATACTCTGGAAACACCATATATTTT,CASSYAEYSGNTIYF
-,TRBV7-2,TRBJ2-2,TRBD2,TGTGCCAGCAGCTTAGACGGACTAGCGGGAGTTACCGGGGAGCTGTTTTTT,CASSLDGLAGVTGELFF
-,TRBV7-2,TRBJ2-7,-,TGTGCCAGCAGATCCCCCGGAAGACGGTCCTACGAGCAGTACTTC,CASRSPGRRSYEQYF
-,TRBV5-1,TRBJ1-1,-,TGCGCCAGCAGCTTTGAAGCGGGGGGGGTTCGGACTGAAGCTTTCTTT,CASSFEAGGVRTEAFF
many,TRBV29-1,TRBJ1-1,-,TGCAGCGTTGAGGGCCGGGGAGGGAACACTGAAGCTTTCTTT,CSVEGRGGNTEAFF
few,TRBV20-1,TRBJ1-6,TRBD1,TGCAGTGCTATCCCGGGACAGGTCAATTCACCCCTCCACTTT,CSAIPGQVNSPLHF
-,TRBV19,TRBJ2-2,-,TGTGCCAGTAGTGGGGACGGGACCGGGGAGCTGTTTTTT,CASSGDGTGELFF
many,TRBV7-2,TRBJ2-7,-,TGTGCCAGCAGCTTAAAGGGCGGTCCCTACGAGCAGTACTTC,CASSLKGGPYEQYF
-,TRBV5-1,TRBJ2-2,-,TGCGCCAGCAGCGTTGTATATCCGGGTACGAACACCGGGGAGCTGTTTTTT,CASSVVYPGTNTGELFF
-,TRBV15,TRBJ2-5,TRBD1,TGTGCCACCAGCAGAGATCGGACAGGGGGGGGGGAGACCCAGTACTTC,CATSRDRTGGGETQYF
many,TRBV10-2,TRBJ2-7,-,TGCGCCAGCAGTGAGGGGGGATATGACGAGCAGTACTTC,CASSEGGYDEQYF
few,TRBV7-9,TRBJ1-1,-,TGTGCCTGGACCCTGGACAGCACTGAAGCTTTCTTT,CAWTLDSTEAFF
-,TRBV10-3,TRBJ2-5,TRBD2,TGTGCCATCAGTGAGTCGATTAGAACTAGCGGACGGGACAACCAGTACTTC,CAISESIRTSGRDNQYF
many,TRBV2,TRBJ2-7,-,TGTGCCAGCATCGAGCGGGAGGGACAGGGGCGGGAGCAGTACTTC,CASIEREGQGREQYF
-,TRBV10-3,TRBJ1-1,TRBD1,TGTGCCATCAGTGACTACAGGGGGGCCACTGAAGCTTTCTTT,CAISDYRGATEAFF